The 27 T cell receptor beta chains given below trace back to one sample, sequenced in a study of shared clonotypes between healthy human individuals. Data came from immunoSEQ multiplex PCR; TCRdb stores just in-frame clones and leaves some out. This sample has roughly 1.4 million clones, with approximately 98.5% found just once. Sequencing was carried out using naive CD4+ T cells sorted from blood. The subset: CD45RA+ positively selected. These receptor sequences come from a man aged 25 to 45 in good health.

V gene TRBV5-1 combines with J gene TRBJ2-2, with D maybe TRBD2 (6 bases). Trimming removed 0 bases at V and 6 bases at J, with 12 bases between. Per the germline V gene, CDR1 is SGHRS and CDR2 is YFSETQ. The CDR3 totals 15 residues. The CDR3 here is CASSLDLLAAGELFF. CDR3 DNA sequence: TGCGCCAGCAGCTTGGACCTACTAGCAGCCGGGGAGCTGTTTTTT. Full variable domain (rest looked up from reference TRBV5-1 and TRBJ2-2): KAGVTQTPRYLIKTRGQQVTLSCSPISGHRSVSWYQQTPGQGLQFLFEYFSETQRNKGNFPGRFSGRQFSNSRSEMNVSTLELGDSALYLCASSLDLLAAGELFFGEGSRLTVL.

The chain carries TRBV28 and TRBJ2-1; 7 nucleotides agree with TRBD2. Germline loops: CDR1 MDHEN, CDR2 SYDVKM. The CDR3 loop spans 15 amino acids. V lost 3 bases and J lost 6; bases outside the gene matches: 8. CDR3 DNA: TGTGCCAGCAGTTTGTTGCGGGAGAACGGCAATGAGCAGTTCTTC. Translating it yields CASSLLRENGNEQFF.

The chain joins TRBV29-1 to TRBJ2-3; D gene uncertain. The CDR3 covers 14 residues. In germline, CDR1 is SQVTM, CDR2 ANQGSEA. Between the trimmed V and J ends, which lost 4 bases and 0 bases, there was a span of 11 bases. The CDR3 sequence is CSVVLVQSTDTQYF. The CDR3 DNA is TGCAGCGTTGTCCTGGTACAAAGCACAGATACGCAGTATTTT.

The J gene is TRBJ2-5, the V gene TRBV4-1; D gene ambiguous. V was shortened by 0 bases and J by 3 bases, with 11 bases between the two germline ends. Germline-derived CDR1 and CDR2 are MGHRA and YSYEKL. This CDR3 comprises 15 residues. Here the CDR3 reads CASSQDPVSKETQYF. The CDR3 coding sequence is TGCGCCAGCAGCCAAGATCCGGTATCAAAAGAGACCCAGTACTTC.

In its sample, this clone was seen once. The V gene is TRBV6-1, the J gene TRBJ2-5; 11 bases agree with TRBD2. This CDR3 has 17 residues. After removal of 1 base from V and 5 bases from J, the junction contained 9 bases not matched to a gene. The germline CDR1 and CDR2 sequences are MNHNS and SASEGT. The CDR3 sequence is CASSEVVAGGPRETQYF. The CDR3 DNA follows: TGTGCCAGCAGTGAAGTTGTAGCGGGAGGGCCCCGGGAGACCCAGTACTTC.

The chain uses TRBV5-4 and TRBJ2-3; 8 bases agree with TRBD2. The V gene end was trimmed by 3 bases and the J gene end by 1 base; junction bases not matched to a gene: 7. This CDR3 is 16 amino acids long. Germline V gene lookup returns CDR1 SGHNT and CDR2 YYREEE (reference sequence). The CDR3 region has the DNA TGTGCCAGCAGCTGGGCGCGGCGGGAGGGCACAGATACGCAGTATTTT. Translating it yields CASSWARREGTDTQYF.

This sequence joins TRBV19 and TRBJ2-1; 10 bases line up with TRBD1. Germline loops: CDR1 LNHDA, CDR2 SQIVND (reference sequence). V trimming: 7 bases; J trimming: 5 bases; junction bases outside the gene matches: 11. This CDR3 is built from 16 residues. The CDR3 protein is CASTSPGQGMNNEQFF. The CDR3 region has the DNA TGTGCCAGTACCTCACCGGGACAGGGGATGAACAATGAGCAGTTCTTC.

This chain joins TRBV7-9 and TRBJ1-4; a possible D gene is TRBD1 (5 bases). This CDR3 comprises 15 residues. V dropped 5 bases and J dropped 1 base, with 11 bases sitting between them. The V gene's germline CDR1 is SEHNR and CDR2 FQNEAQ (reference sequence). In DNA, the CDR3 is TGTGCCAGCAGCGTTTCCGGGGGAACTAATGAAAAACTGTTTTTT. It codes for CASSVSGGTNEKLFF.

CDR3 sequence: CASSPQTPGLAGPDTQYF. CDR3 bases: TGTGCCAGCTCACCGCAGACCCCGGGACTAGCGGGACCAGATACGCAGTATTTT. V gene TRBV18 combines with J gene TRBJ2-3, with 13 bases lining up with TRBD2. The J segment lost 4 bases and the V segment lost 3 bases, leaving 10 bases of the junction unmatched. This CDR3 spans 18 amino acids. CDR1 and CDR2 (germline): KGHSH, LQKENI.

This sequence joins TRBV18 and TRBJ2-7; 13 bases line up with TRBD2. This CDR3 has 20 amino acids. The V segment lost 1 base and the J segment 4 bases; nucleotides outside the gene matches: 16. Germline V gene data show CDR1 as KGHSH and CDR2 as LQKENI. CDR3 region: CASSPHPPLAGGPAPYEQYF. The CDR3 nucleotides are TGTGCCAGCTCACCACACCCCCCACTAGCGGGAGGGCCAGCCCCTTACGAGCAGTACTTC.

The chain couples TRBV11-2 to TRBJ2-4; no firm D call. Germline loops: CDR1 SGHAT, CDR2 FQNNGV. V was trimmed by 0 bases and J by 0 bases, leaving 9 bases between them. CDR3 length equals 16 residues. The CDR3 DNA reads TGTGCCAGCAGCTTAGAACGGCTTCTAGCCAAAAACATTCAGTACTTC. Translation gives CASSLERLLAKNIQYF.

The CDR3 bases are TGTGCCAGCAGCAAACGAACGGGGGGAGAGACCCAGTACTTC. Encoded protein: CASSKRTGGETQYF. V and J are TRBV5-8 and TRBJ2-5; TRBD2 matches 7 bases. The V gene end was trimmed by 4 bases and the J gene end by 4 bases; junction bases not matched to a gene: 7. The CDR3 spans 14 residues. Germline V gives CDR1 SGHTS, CDR2 YDEGEE.

The rearrangement links TRBV11-2 to TRBJ1-1; 11 bases are shared with TRBD1. This CDR3 has 16 residues. The germline V gene encodes CDR1 SGHAT and CDR2 FQNNGV. The V gene end was trimmed by 1 base and the J gene end by 4 bases; junction bases not matched to a gene: 5. The CDR3 loop reads CASSLVFGTGGTEAFF. The CDR3 nucleotides are TGTGCCAGCAGCTTAGTATTCGGGACAGGGGGCACTGAAGCTTTCTTT.

The chain is built from TRBV5-1 and TRBJ2-1; D is perhaps TRBD1 (5 bases). Trimming removed 4 bases from V and 6 bases from J, with 20 bases in between. In germline, CDR1 is SGHRS, CDR2 YFSETQ. The CDR3 runs to 16 residues. CDR3 bases: TGCGCCAGCAGCCTACAGACGGCCAGGGTGGTCAATGAGCAGTTCTTC. Translation: CASSLQTARVVNEQFF.

In DNA form, the CDR3 reads TGTGCCAGCTCACTGTTGGCAGGGGATGAAGATGAGCAGTTCTTC. Encoded protein: CASSLLAGDEDEQFF. The J gene is TRBJ2-1, the V gene TRBV18; the D gene is possibly TRBD1 (6 bases). Germline CDR1 and CDR2: KGHSH and LQKENI. Trimming left V 4 bases short and J 8 bases short, with 18 bases between. This CDR3 spans 15 amino acids.

J is TRBJ2-1 and V is TRBV2; 12 bases line up with TRBD2. Germline V gene sequence: CDR1 SNHLY, CDR2 FYNNEI. Trimming took 6 bases from V and 8 from J; bases not matched to a gene: 2. The CDR3 contains 13 residues. The CDR3 DNA follows: TGTGCCAGCAGCTGGACTAGCGGGGATGAGCAGTTCTTC. It is translated as CASSWTSGDEQFF.

The chain employs TRBV5-4 and TRBJ2-5; TRBD2 is a possible D gene (6 bases). From germline, CDR1 is SGHNT and CDR2 YYREEE (reference sequence). V was pared by 1 base and J by 0 bases, with 13 bases between. CDR3 length: 16 residues. CDR3 sequence: CASSLRAGTYQETQYF. CDR3 coding DNA: TGTGCCAGCAGCTTGCGTGCGGGGACGTACCAAGAGACCCAGTACTTC.

V gene TRBV5-5 combines with J gene TRBJ2-7; D remains unclear. The CDR3 loop spans 15 amino acids. Deletions cut 0 bases from V and 2 bases from J, with 12 bases between. Per the germline V gene, CDR1 is SGHKS and CDR2 is YYEKEE (reference sequence). CDR3 residues: CASSLGRLGPYEQYF. CDR3 sequence (DNA): TGTGCCAGCAGCTTGGGGCGACTGGGTCCCTACGAGCAGTACTTC.

The V gene is TRBV11-2, the J gene TRBJ2-5, with 16 bases identical to TRBD2. The length of the CDR3 is 17 residues. CDR1 and CDR2 (germline): SGHAT, FQNNGV. J lost 5 bases, V lost 4 bases, and 7 bases had no gene match. The CDR3 region is CASSSGLAGGPRETQYF. The CDR3 coding sequence is TGTGCCAGCAGCTCGGGACTAGCGGGAGGGCCTAGGGAGACCCAGTACTTC. Complete variable domain (other parts from reference TRBV11-2 and TRBJ2-5): EAGVAQSPRYKIIEKRQSVAFWCNPISGHATLYWYQQILGQGPKLLIQFQNNGVVDDSQLPKDRFSAERLKGVDSTLKIQPAKLEDSAVYLCASSSGLAGGPRETQYFGPGTRLLVL.

V gene TRBV9 combines with J gene TRBJ2-1; D uncertain. Germline V lookup: CDR1 SGDLS, CDR2 YYNGEE. There are 15 residues in the CDR3. V lost 3 bases, J lost 1 base, and 11 bases lay in between. CDR3 residues: CASSGSVVSYNEQFF. The DNA for the CDR3 is TGTGCCAGCAGCGGCTCAGTAGTATCCTACAATGAGCAGTTCTTC. The whole variable domain, filled in from reference TRBV9 and TRBJ2-1, reads DSGVTQTPKHLITATGQRVTLRCSPRSGDLSVYWYQQSLDQGLQFLIQYYNGEERAKGNILERFSAQQFPDLHSELNLSSLELGDSALYFCASSGSVVSYNEQFFGPGTRLTVL.

DNA of the CDR3: TGCGCCAGCAGCCACCCACAAGGGGGCCGGGAGACCCAGTACTTC. Amino acids: CASSHPQGGRETQYF. The chain has TRBV4-1 and TRBJ2-5; 7 nucleotides agree with TRBD1. Looked up from germline, CDR1 is MGHRA and CDR2 is YSYEKL. V lost 3 bases and J lost 5; bases outside the gene matches: 9. This CDR3 has 15 residues.

With respect to this clone: The germline gene is not matched at one end of the junction; a read error may be the cause. This rearrangement joins TRBV20-1 to TRBJ2-1, with D possibly being TRBD2 (6 bases). Per germline, CDR1 DFQATT and CDR2 SNEGSKA (reference sequence). CDR3 length: 10 residues. The DNA for the CDR3 is TGCAGTGCAGCCCAGGCGGCGGGGATCTTC. Residues: CSAAQAAGIF.

The gene calls are TRBV7-2 and TRBJ2-1; 8 positions agree with TRBD1. The V gene end was trimmed by 0 bases and the J gene end by 2 bases; junction bases not matched to a gene: 6. The CDR3 spans 17 residues. Germline CDR1 and CDR2: SGHTA and FQGNSA. CDR3 loop: CASSLAGAGGAYNEQFF. CDR3 sequence (DNA): TGTGCCAGCAGCTTAGCGGGTGCAGGGGGCGCCTACAATGAGCAGTTCTTC.

The chain combines TRBV19 with TRBJ2-3; D is undetermined. Looked up from germline, CDR1 is LNHDA and CDR2 is SQIVND (reference sequence). The CDR3 consists of 14 residues. Trimming stripped 5 bases from V and 1 base from J, with 10 bases between. CDR3 sequence reads: CASSAQSRTDTQYF. Here the CDR3 DNA reads TGTGCCAGTAGTGCCCAGTCCCGCACAGATACGCAGTATTTT.

The chain is built from TRBV19 and TRBJ2-7; 7 nucleotides line up with TRBD2. From germline, CDR1 is LNHDA and CDR2 SQIVND (reference sequence). Trimming at V came to 8 bases and at J to 3 bases, leaving 1 base not matched to a gene. CDR3 length: 11 amino acids. The CDR3 is CASRGDYEQYF. The CDR3 DNA is TGTGCCAGTCGGGGGGACTACGAGCAGTACTTC.

The genes are TRBV27 and TRBJ2-6; 7 bases fit TRBD2. CDR3 length: 17 residues. V lost 4 bases and J lost 4; bases outside the gene matches: 10. CDR1 and CDR2 from the germline V gene are MNHEY and SMNVEV (reference sequence). In DNA form, the CDR3 reads TGTGCCAGCAGTTATAGCAGCGGGACCCCCGGGGCCAACGTCCTGACTTTC. Amino acids: CASSYSSGTPGANVLTF.

The count of this clone is one. The chain couples TRBV15 to TRBJ2-7; TRBD2 aligns across 8 bases. After removal of 5 bases from V and 3 bases from J, the junction contained 3 bases not matched to a gene. CDR1 is LNHNV and CDR2 is YYDKDF in the germline V gene (reference sequence). The CDR3 spans 13 residues. The CDR3 DNA reads TGTGCCACCAGCGGTAGCGGGGTCTACGAGCAGTACTTC. Its translation is CATSGSGVYEQYF.